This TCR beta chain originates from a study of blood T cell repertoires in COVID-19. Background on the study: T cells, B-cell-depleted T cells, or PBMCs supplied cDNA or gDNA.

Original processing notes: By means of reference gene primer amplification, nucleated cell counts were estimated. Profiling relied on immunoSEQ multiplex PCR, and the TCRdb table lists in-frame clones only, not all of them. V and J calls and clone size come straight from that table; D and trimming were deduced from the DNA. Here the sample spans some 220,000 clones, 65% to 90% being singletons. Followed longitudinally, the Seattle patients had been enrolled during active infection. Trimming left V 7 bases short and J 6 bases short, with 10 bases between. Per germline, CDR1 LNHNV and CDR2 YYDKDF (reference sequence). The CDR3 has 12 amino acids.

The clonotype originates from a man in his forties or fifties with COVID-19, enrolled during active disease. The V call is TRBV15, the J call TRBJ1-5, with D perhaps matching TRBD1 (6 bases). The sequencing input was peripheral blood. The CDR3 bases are TGTGCCACCACCTGGACAGTTCAGCCCCAGCATTTT. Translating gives CATTWTVQPQHF.